Listed below are T cell receptor beta chains from one sample, sequenced in a study of blood T cell repertoires in COVID-19. Data came from immunoSEQ multiplex PCR; TCRdb stores just in-frame clones and leaves some out. The profile shows about 270,000 clones, around 86% of them singletons. The sample comprised PBMCs or T cells enriched from blood (not recorded which). All receptors come from a woman aged 18 to 35 who had recovered from COVID-19. Both conserved end residues are part of each CDR3. A D gene is named only where the DNA matches it firmly. Rows may omit the clone size; those that give it use once, few, many or a size class.

j_gene: TRBJ1-6
v_gene: TRBV11-3
abundance: few
d_gene: .
CDR3nt: TGTGCCAGCAGCTTAGACGGCAGGGTTGGTTCACCCCTCCACTTT
CDR3aa: CASSLDGRVGSPLHF

j_gene: TRBJ1-4
v_gene: TRBV4-3
abundance: .
d_gene: TRBD1
CDR3nt: TGCGCCAGCAGCCGAGTACTTTCGGACAGGGGAATAACTAATGAAAAACTGTTTTTT
CDR3aa: CASSRVLSDRGITNEKLFF

j_gene: TRBJ2-7
v_gene: TRBV27
abundance: .
d_gene: TRBD2
CDR3nt: TGTGCCAGCAGTTCCCCCTCAGCGGGAGGGACCTACGAGCAGTACTTC
CDR3aa: CASSSPSAGGTYEQYF

j_gene: TRBJ1-1
v_gene: TRBV11-2
abundance: .
d_gene: TRBD1
CDR3nt: TGTGCCAGCAGTTACGGACAGGGGGACTTTAAGGCTGAAGCTTTCTTT
CDR3aa: CASSYGQGDFKAEAFF

j_gene: TRBJ2-7
v_gene: TRBV4-1
abundance: .
d_gene: TRBD2
CDR3nt: TGCGCCAGCAGCCAAGACAGGGACTACGTCTACGAGCAGTACTTC
CDR3aa: CASSQDRDYVYEQYF

j_gene: TRBJ1-6
v_gene: TRBV30
abundance: .
d_gene: TRBD1
CDR3nt: TGTGCCTGGCAACGGGACAGGGGAAATTCACCCCTCCACTTT
CDR3aa: CAWQRDRGNSPLHF

j_gene: TRBJ1-6
v_gene: TRBV5-6
abundance: once
d_gene: TRBD1
CDR3nt: TGTGCCAGCAGCTATGGGACAGGGGGTTTTTCACCCCTCCACTTT
CDR3aa: CASSYGTGGFSPLHF

j_gene: TRBJ2-7
v_gene: TRBV5-4
abundance: .
d_gene: TRBD2
CDR3nt: TGTGCCAGCAGCTCCGTGGGGACTAGCGGGACCTACGAGCAGTACTTC
CDR3aa: CASSSVGTSGTYEQYF

j_gene: TRBJ1-1
v_gene: TRBV7-2
abundance: .
d_gene: .
CDR3nt: TGTGCCAGCAGCCTCGCGGGGTTCAACACTGAAGCTTTCTTT
CDR3aa: CASSLAGFNTEAFF

j_gene: TRBJ1-6
v_gene: TRBV11-2
abundance: .
d_gene: .
CDR3nt: TGTGCCAGCAGCTCACCCCTTAGACAGCGTTATAATTCACCCCTCCACTTT
CDR3aa: CASSSPLRQRYNSPLHF

j_gene: TRBJ2-1
v_gene: TRBV4-2
abundance: .
d_gene: .
CDR3nt: TGTGCCAGCAGCCAGGGGCCAAGCAATGAGCAGTTCTTC
CDR3aa: CASSQGPSNEQFF

j_gene: TRBJ1-1
v_gene: TRBV5-1
abundance: .
d_gene: .
CDR3nt: TGCGCCAGTAGGGGGTTAGGCACTGAAGCTTTCTTT
CDR3aa: CASRGLGTEAFF

j_gene: TRBJ1-1
v_gene: TRBV10-2
abundance: few
d_gene: .
CDR3nt: TGCGCCAGCAGTCAGACAGTACTGAACACTGAAGCTTTCTTT
CDR3aa: CASSQTVLNTEAFF

j_gene: TRBJ2-1
v_gene: TRBV10-3
abundance: .
d_gene: TRBD1
CDR3nt: TGTGCCATCAGTGGAACGGACAGGGGTCGGAATGAGCAGTTCTTC
CDR3aa: CAISGTDRGRNEQFF

j_gene: TRBJ2-1
v_gene: TRBV5-8
abundance: once
d_gene: TRBD1
CDR3nt: TGTGCCAGCAGCGCCGGGACAGGGGTTCGGAATGAGCAGTTCTTC
CDR3aa: CASSAGTGVRNEQFF

j_gene: TRBJ2-1
v_gene: TRBV14
abundance: .
d_gene: .
CDR3nt: TGTGCCAGCAGCCAAGAGTGGCCCGAGCAGTTCTTC
CDR3aa: CASSQEWPEQFF

j_gene: TRBJ1-6
v_gene: TRBV28
abundance: .
d_gene: .
CDR3nt: TGTGCCAGCCGCGAAAACTATAATTCACCCCTCCACTTT
CDR3aa: CASRENYNSPLHF

j_gene: TRBJ2-5
v_gene: TRBV7-6
abundance: .
d_gene: TRBD2
CDR3nt: TGTGCCAGCAGCTTCTCCCCCCTAGCGGGAATGGAGACCCAGTACTTC
CDR3aa: CASSFSPLAGMETQYF

j_gene: TRBJ2-7
v_gene: TRBV15
abundance: .
d_gene: TRBD1
CDR3nt: TGTGCCACCAGCAGAGAAAGGGGGCCTTTTAACGAGCAGTACTTC
CDR3aa: CATSRERGPFNEQYF

j_gene: TRBJ2-7
v_gene: TRBV7-2
abundance: .
d_gene: TRBD1
CDR3nt: TGTGCCAGCAGCTTTGGGACAGTTCCCTTCTACGAGCAGTACTTC
CDR3aa: CASSFGTVPFYEQYF

j_gene: TRBJ2-2
v_gene: TRBV3-1/TRBV3-2
abundance: .
d_gene: .
CDR3nt: TGTGCCAGCAGCCAAGTACTAGCCGACACCGGGGAGCTGTTTTTT
CDR3aa: CASSQVLADTGELFF

j_gene: TRBJ2-6
v_gene: TRBV6-2/TRBV6-3
abundance: .
d_gene: TRBD1
CDR3nt: TGTGCCAGCAGTTTCTGGGACAGGGTCACCTTCACCCTCTCTGGGGCCAACGTCCTGACTTTC
CDR3aa: CASSFWDRVTFTLSGANVLTF

j_gene: TRBJ1-5
v_gene: TRBV23-1
abundance: .
d_gene: .
CDR3nt: TGCGCCAGCAGTCAATCGAGGGCAGGCAATCAGCCCCAGCATTTT
CDR3aa: CASSQSRAGNQPQHF

j_gene: TRBJ2-1
v_gene: TRBV28
abundance: .
d_gene: .
CDR3nt: TGTGCCAGCAGTCCCTCCTTAGCCTACAATGAGCAGTTCTTC
CDR3aa: CASSPSLAYNEQFF

j_gene: TRBJ1-4
v_gene: TRBV15
abundance: .
d_gene: .
CDR3nt: TGTGCCACCAGCAGAGATCTTTCGGCGGTGAATGAAAAACTGTTTTTT
CDR3aa: CATSRDLSAVNEKLFF

j_gene: TRBJ2-7
v_gene: TRBV13
abundance: .
d_gene: .
CDR3nt: TGTGCCAGCAGCCTCCACTATTACGAGCAGTACTTC
CDR3aa: CASSLHYYEQYF

j_gene: TRBJ1-5
v_gene: TRBV28
abundance: .
d_gene: .
CDR3nt: TGTGCCAGCGGGGAGGGAGGCAATCAGCCCCAGCATTTT
CDR3aa: CASGEGGNQPQHF

j_gene: TRBJ1-1
v_gene: TRBV7-8
abundance: .
d_gene: .
CDR3nt: TGTGCCAGCAGCCCCCGGGAGGGGCGGACTGAAGCTTTCTTT
CDR3aa: CASSPREGRTEAFF

j_gene: TRBJ1-4
v_gene: TRBV6-5
abundance: .
d_gene: TRBD1
CDR3nt: TGTGCCAGCAGACTCGGGACAGGGTTGGAAAAACTGTTTTTT
CDR3aa: CASRLGTGLEKLFF

j_gene: TRBJ2-7
v_gene: TRBV6-5
abundance: .
d_gene: .
CDR3nt: TGTGCCAGCAGCGACACATCCTACGAGCAGTACTTC
CDR3aa: CASSDTSYEQYF

j_gene: TRBJ1-2
v_gene: TRBV6-6
abundance: .
d_gene: .
CDR3nt: TGTGCCAGCAGTTACTACAGTTCTACCTACGGCTACACCTTC
CDR3aa: CASSYYSSTYGYTF

j_gene: TRBJ2-5
v_gene: TRBV7-9
abundance: .
d_gene: TRBD2
CDR3nt: TGTGCCAGCCAGCTAGCGGGGAACCCCCAAGAGACCCAGTACTTC
CDR3aa: CASQLAGNPQETQYF

j_gene: TRBJ2-3
v_gene: TRBV27
abundance: .
d_gene: TRBD2
CDR3nt: TGTGCCAGCAGTCGCCGGACTAGCGGGACTGCGGATACGCAGTATTTT
CDR3aa: CASSRRTSGTADTQYF

j_gene: TRBJ1-2
v_gene: TRBV21-1
abundance: .
d_gene: .
CDR3nt: TGTGCCAGCAGCACAGAAGGTTCAGGGGACGGCTACACCTTC
CDR3aa: CASSTEGSGDGYTF

j_gene: TRBJ2-2
v_gene: TRBV6-4
abundance: .
d_gene: .
CDR3nt: TGTGCCAGCAGTGGCGACCATTCGGGTGCTGGGGAGCTGTTTTTT
CDR3aa: CASSGDHSGAGELFF

j_gene: TRBJ2-5
v_gene: TRBV19
abundance: .
d_gene: TRBD1
CDR3nt: TGTGCCACGCACGGGACAGTGAGGGAGACCCAGTACTTC
CDR3aa: CATHGTVRETQYF

j_gene: TRBJ2-7
v_gene: TRBV4-1
abundance: .
d_gene: .
CDR3nt: TGCGCCAGCAGCTTGATGACGGGGGGCGACGAGCAGTACTTC
CDR3aa: CASSLMTGGDEQYF

j_gene: TRBJ1-1
v_gene: TRBV7-9
abundance: once
d_gene: TRBD1
CDR3nt: TGTGCCAGCAGCTCCACAGGGGTAGATACTGAAGCTTTCTTT
CDR3aa: CASSSTGVDTEAFF

j_gene: TRBJ2-1
v_gene: TRBV30
abundance: once
d_gene: TRBD1
CDR3nt: TGTGCCTGCCCCCTTTTAGTGTGGGATACAATCAGGGGGCCGTATGAGCAGTTCTTC
CDR3aa: CACPLLVWDTIRGPYEQFF

j_gene: TRBJ2-3
v_gene: TRBV27
abundance: .
d_gene: TRBD1
CDR3nt: TGTGCCAGCAGCAACCTCCAAGACAGGGGCAACACAGATACGCAGTATTTT
CDR3aa: CASSNLQDRGNTDTQYF

j_gene: TRBJ2-7
v_gene: TRBV14
abundance: few
d_gene: TRBD2
CDR3nt: TGTGCCAGCAGCCAAACTAGCGGGAGGGTCGACGAGCAGTACTTC
CDR3aa: CASSQTSGRVDEQYF

j_gene: TRBJ2-5
v_gene: TRBV15
abundance: .
d_gene: TRBD2
CDR3nt: TGTGCCACCAGCGAAGGACTAGCGGGAGGGGAGACCCAGTACTTC
CDR3aa: CATSEGLAGGETQYF

j_gene: TRBJ1-5
v_gene: TRBV27
abundance: .
d_gene: TRBD1
CDR3nt: TGTGCCAGCAGTTCCGGGACAGGGGGGTTTCCCCAGCATTTT
CDR3aa: CASSSGTGGFPQHF

j_gene: TRBJ2-3
v_gene: TRBV4-3
abundance: once
d_gene: TRBD2
CDR3nt: TGCGCCAGCAGCCAAGAAACGTACTCGGGGGGGCCGGAGACGCAGTATTTT
CDR3aa: CASSQETYSGGPETQYF

j_gene: TRBJ2-7
v_gene: TRBV4-1
abundance: .
d_gene: .
CDR3nt: TGCGCCAGCAGCCAGGAGGGCTTTGGCGGGTTCTCCTACGAGCAGTACTTC
CDR3aa: CASSQEGFGGFSYEQYF

j_gene: TRBJ2-1
v_gene: TRBV27
abundance: .
d_gene: .
CDR3nt: TGTGCCAGCACCCCCGGCTCCTACAATGAGCAGTTCTTC
CDR3aa: CASTPGSYNEQFF

j_gene: TRBJ2-2
v_gene: TRBV7-6
abundance: .
d_gene: .
CDR3nt: TGTGCCAGCAGCTTGGCAGGGGAAGAAGCCGGGGAGCTGTTTTTT
CDR3aa: CASSLAGEEAGELFF

j_gene: TRBJ2-1
v_gene: TRBV27
abundance: once
d_gene: .
CDR3nt: TGTGCCAGCAAGTACCGGAGGGGTGGCTACAATGAGCAGTTCTTC
CDR3aa: CASKYRRGGYNEQFF

j_gene: TRBJ1-2
v_gene: TRBV11-3
abundance: .
d_gene: TRBD1
CDR3nt: TGTGCCAGCAGCTTAGGCACAGGGGGCGACTATGGCTACACCTTC
CDR3aa: CASSLGTGGDYGYTF

j_gene: TRBJ2-2
v_gene: TRBV5-4
abundance: .
d_gene: TRBD2
CDR3nt: TGTGCCAGCAGCGGCTTTAGCGGGGGGAACACCGGGGAGCTGTTTTTT
CDR3aa: CASSGFSGGNTGELFF

j_gene: TRBJ2-7
v_gene: TRBV5-1
abundance: .
d_gene: .
CDR3nt: TGCGCCAGCAGCCGTGGGGACGGGGGCTCCTACGAGCAGTACTTC
CDR3aa: CASSRGDGGSYEQYF

j_gene: TRBJ2-6
v_gene: TRBV11-2
abundance: .
d_gene: TRBD1
CDR3nt: TGTGCCAGCAGCTTAAGGGGAAGGGGGCGATCTGGGGCCAACGTCCTGACTTTC
CDR3aa: CASSLRGRGRSGANVLTF

j_gene: TRBJ1-2
v_gene: TRBV6-5
abundance: .
d_gene: .
CDR3nt: TGTGCCAGCAGACACGGGGGGCCACTAAACTATGGCTACACCTTC
CDR3aa: CASRHGGPLNYGYTF

j_gene: TRBJ2-5
v_gene: TRBV7-9
abundance: .
d_gene: .
CDR3nt: TGTGCCAGCAGCTCCCTTGGGACTTTACAAGAGACCCAGTACTTC
CDR3aa: CASSSLGTLQETQYF

j_gene: TRBJ1-2
v_gene: TRBV7-2
abundance: .
d_gene: .
CDR3nt: TGTGCCAGCAGCTCTGAACTTCCGGGACACAGATACTATGGCTACACCTTC
CDR3aa: CASSSELPGHRYYGYTF

j_gene: TRBJ2-1
v_gene: TRBV4-3
abundance: .
d_gene: TRBD2
CDR3nt: TGCGCCAGCAGCCAAGATCGACTGGCGGGGGGGCGGGTTGAGCAGTTCTTC
CDR3aa: CASSQDRLAGGRVEQFF

j_gene: TRBJ1-5
v_gene: TRBV19
abundance: .
d_gene: TRBD1
CDR3nt: TGTGCCAGTAGCAAAAGACAGGGGGACAATCAGCCCCAGCATTTT
CDR3aa: CASSKRQGDNQPQHF

j_gene: TRBJ2-3
v_gene: TRBV5-6
abundance: .
d_gene: TRBD1
CDR3nt: TGTGCCAGCAGTTCCGGACAGGACCATCGATCCACAGATACGCAGTATTTT
CDR3aa: CASSSGQDHRSTDTQYF

j_gene: TRBJ2-3
v_gene: TRBV5-1
abundance: .
d_gene: .
CDR3nt: TGCGCCAGCTTCGCAGGCGATACGCAGTATTTT
CDR3aa: CASFAGDTQYF

j_gene: TRBJ1-1
v_gene: TRBV7-9
abundance: .
d_gene: .
CDR3nt: TGTGCCAGCAGCTTATTGACAGAGGTTAACACTGAAGCTTTCTTT
CDR3aa: CASSLLTEVNTEAFF